This TCR beta chain was found in a study of T-cell memory formation after mild COVID-19. General observations from the study: Mostly located in CM and EM were contracting CD4+ clones, with contracting CD8+ clones located in EMRA.

This clonotype appeared a few times. Its antigen is as yet unknown. The junction had 7 bases not matched to a gene; V was cut back by 6 bases and J by 3 bases. From germline, CDR1 is MNHEY and CDR2 SVGEGT. This CDR3 has 15 amino acids. TCRdb ran MiXCR on the 5' RACE reads and lists one entry per CDR3 protein. The repertoire has about 180,000 distinct CDR3 sequences, 15% to 20% of them found once; the top ten carry roughly 4.3%. The source of this sequence is a man in his late teens or twenties who had mild COVID-19 (a few samples of this study predate the infection). Cell type and time point are not known. Sample: PBMCs or a T cell subset sorted from them (not recorded which). The chain combines TRBV6-2 or TRBV6-3 with TRBJ1-1; 10 nucleotides line up with TRBD1. This CDR3 reads CASSRRTGGYTEAFF. In DNA form, the CDR3 reads TGTGCCAGCAGCCGAAGGACAGGGGGGTACACTGAAGCTTTCTTT.